What follows are 23 T cell receptor beta chains derived from one specimen sequenced in a study of T-cell reconstitution after alpha-beta-depleted transplantation in children. A TCRbeta library incorporating unique molecular identifiers was prepared. TCRdb re-analysed the PCR reads in MiXCR, keeping a single row per CDR3 protein. The sample shows approximately 490,000 distinct CDR3 sequences, about 10% of them seen only once. This material consisted of PBMCs, taken before TCRalphabeta/CD19-depleted stem cell transplant. These receptors were collected from a child aged 2 to 15 with inherited bone marrow failure, due to receive a stem cell transplant.

In this sample, this clonotype turned up many times. The genes are TRBV5-7 and TRBJ2-6, with D possibly matching TRBD2 (5 bases). TRBV5-7 is known as an ORF, though its function is uncertain. This CDR3 comprises 22 residues. Trimming removed 1 base at V and 0 bases at J, with 26 bases between. The CDR3 DNA reads TGTGCCAGCAGCTTGTGGCGGATTAGGACTGGAATATTACTCTCTGGGGCCAACGTCCTGACTTTC. Encoded protein: CASSLWRIRTGILLSGANVLTF.

This clonotype was seen many times. J is TRBJ2-6 and V is TRBV29-1, with D perhaps TRBD1 (6 bases). The CDR3 length is 16 residues. V dropped 6 bases and J dropped 3 bases, with 18 bases sitting between them. Germline CDR1 reads SQVTM; CDR2 reads ANQGSEA. CDR3 DNA sequence: TGCAGCGTCGACGACCAGGGGTCGGGTGGGGCCAACGTCCTGACTTTC. Its translation: CSVDDQGSGGANVLTF.

This clonotype was seen a handful of times. The V gene is TRBV20-1, the J gene TRBJ1-2; TRBD1 matches 8 bases. The CDR3 runs 13 residues. CDR1 is DFQATT, CDR2 SNEGSKA, per germline (reference sequence). With V trimmed by 3 bases and J by 6 bases, 6 bases remained unmatched. The CDR3 bases are TGCAGTGCTAGGGGGAGCAGGGGGCATGGCTACACCTTC. The encoded protein is CSARGSRGHGYTF.

This clonotype was seen ten or more times. This chain links TRBV29-1 with TRBJ1-1; possibly TRBD1 for D (5 bases). V was pared by 1 base and J by 5 bases, with 5 bases between. Germline V gene data show CDR1 as SQVTM and CDR2 as ANQGSEA. The CDR3 is 11 residues long. The CDR3 DNA is TGCAGCGTTGAAGGGGGGACTGAAGCTTTCTTT. Translating it yields CSVEGGTEAFF.

In its sample, this clonotype was seen many times. As DNA, the CDR3 is TGTGCCAGCAGCTTAACCCCACGCGGGACCCGCACAGATACGCAGTATTTT. It specifies CASSLTPRGTRTDTQYF. The chain is built from TRBV7-2 and TRBJ2-3, with D perhaps matching TRBD2 (6 bases). Per germline, CDR1 SGHTA and CDR2 FQGNSA. V was shortened by 2 bases and J by 1 base, with 16 bases between the two germline ends. This CDR3 contains 17 residues.

A remark on this clonotype: A read error is possible here, since a much larger clone lies one base away. The chain carries TRBV10-3 and TRBJ1-1; no clear D. The CDR3 is 15 residues long. Germline V gene data show CDR1 as ENHRY and CDR2 as SYGVKD. V lost 5 bases, J lost 1 base, and 14 bases lay in between. The CDR3 nucleotides are TGTGCCATCAGTCATCCCCGGACGGGGAACACTGAAGCTTTCTTT. It is translated as CAISHPRTGNTEAFF.

In its sample, this clonotype was seen many times. V gene TRBV7-9 combines with J gene TRBJ2-1; D remains ambiguous. V was clipped by 5 bases and J by 0 bases, with 11 bases between them. The CDR3 extends over 15 amino acids. From germline, CDR1 is SEHNR and CDR2 FQNEAQ (reference sequence). CDR3 sequence: CASSPKEFSYNEQFF. The CDR3 coding sequence is TGTGCCAGCAGCCCTAAAGAGTTCTCCTACAATGAGCAGTTCTTC.

This clonotype has just a few counts. The rearrangement joins TRBV12-3 or TRBV12-4 to TRBJ1-6; TRBD1 aligns across 7 bases. The CDR3 sequence is 17 residues long. V lost 6 bases to trimming and J lost 0 bases; unmatched junction nucleotides: 8. The CDR3 region is CASRLPRDSSYNSPLHF. CDR3 bases: TGTGCCAGCAGGCTCCCCCGGGACAGCTCCTATAATTCACCCCTCCACTTT.

This clonotype was recorded at least ten times. This sequence joins TRBV20-1 and TRBJ2-1; 14 bases map to TRBD2. With V trimmed by 1 base and J by 4 bases, 9 bases remained unmatched. There are 18 residues in the CDR3. Germline CDR1 and CDR2: DFQATT and SNEGSKA (reference sequence). The CDR3, as DNA: TGCAGTGCTAGAGGGACTAGCGGGAGGACGCAAACTTACAATGAGCAGTTCTTC. It encodes CSARGTSGRTQTYNEQFF.

This clonotype was picked up a small number of times. The V call is TRBV7-8, the J call TRBJ2-1; 11 bases match TRBD2. V shed 5 bases, J shed 5 bases, and the junction held 8 bases outside the gene matches. There are 16 residues in the CDR3. Germline loops: CDR1 SGHVS, CDR2 FQNEAQ. Here the CDR3 DNA reads TGTGCCAGCAGCCCTAGCCCGGGACTAGCGGACAATGAGCAGTTCTTC. Translated, it gives CASSPSPGLADNEQFF. The variable domain in full, completed from reference TRBV7-8 and TRBJ2-1, reads GAGVSQSPRYKVAKRGQDVALRCDPISGHVSLFWYQQALGQGPEFLTYFQNEAQLDKSGLPSDRFFAERPEGSVSTLKIQRTQQEDSAVYLCASSPSPGLADNEQFFGPGTRLTVL.

This clonotype has only one observation. A much larger clone is a single base away; this may be a read error. The rearrangement joins TRBV7-8 to TRBJ2-7, with TRBD2 as a possible D gene (5 bases). Trimming removed 5 bases from V and 6 bases from J, with 11 bases in between. The CDR3 is 12 residues long. Germline loops: CDR1 SGHVS, CDR2 FQNEAQ. CDR3 nucleotides: TGTGCCAGCAGCCGGTGCGGAGGCGAGCAGTACTTC. Amino acid sequence: CASSRCGGEQYF.

Points on this clonotype: A much larger clone is a single base away; this may be a read error. CDR3 in amino acids: CSVWGGVQETQYF. The CDR3 DNA follows: TGCAGCGTTTGGGGGGGCGTCCAAGAGACCCAGTACTTC. The V and J genes are TRBV29-1 and TRBJ2-5, with D possibly TRBD2 on 7 matching bases. The germline V and J ends were trimmed by 5 bases and 1 base, with 11 bases remaining between them. Per the germline V gene, CDR1 is SQVTM and CDR2 is ANQGSEA. The CDR3 is 13 amino acids. The variable domain in full, completed from reference TRBV29-1 and TRBJ2-5, reads SAVISQKPSRDICQRGTSLTIQCQVDSQVTMMFWYRQQPGQSLTLIATANQGSEATYESGFVIDKFPISRPNLTFSTLTVSNMSPEDSSIYLCSVWGGVQETQYFGPGTRLLVL.

This clonotype came up many times. The rearrangement joins TRBV9 to TRBJ2-2; 10 positions agree with TRBD2. With V trimmed by 1 base and J by 4 bases, 7 bases remained unmatched. The CDR3 is made up of 17 amino acids. Germline V gene data show CDR1 as SGDLS and CDR2 as YYNGEE. The CDR3 sequence: CASSVHQGLASTGELFF. In nucleotides, the CDR3 is TGTGCCAGCAGCGTACACCAGGGACTAGCGAGCACCGGGGAGCTGTTTTTT.

This clonotype was recorded many times. V usage is TRBV6-5 and J usage is TRBJ2-2; D uncertain. Germline assignment: CDR1 MNHEY and CDR2 SVGAGI. V was trimmed by 0 bases and J by 7 bases, leaving 12 bases between them. The CDR3 has 15 residues. The CDR3 region is CASSYSPLVGGELFF. Here the CDR3 DNA reads TGTGCCAGCAGTTACTCCCCCCTGGTAGGCGGGGAGCTGTTTTTT.

This clonotype was counted at least ten times. The V gene is TRBV7-8, the J gene TRBJ2-1, with D tentatively TRBD2 (5 bases). Germline lookup yields CDR1 SGHVS and CDR2 FQNEAQ. V lost 2 bases and J 4 bases, leaving 12 bases between the germline ends. The CDR3 runs 15 residues. The DNA of the CDR3 is TGTGCCAGCAGCTTACGGCGGGTTGGATACAATGAGCAGTTCTTC. Translation: CASSLRRVGYNEQFF.

This clonotype was seen at least ten times. The chain couples TRBV7-2 to TRBJ2-5; no clear D. The germline V and J ends were trimmed by 5 bases and 5 bases, with 12 bases remaining between them. The CDR3 extends over 13 amino acids. From germline, CDR1 is SGHTA and CDR2 FQGNSA. The CDR3 reads CASSPGNLETQYF. CDR3 DNA: TGTGCCAGCAGCCCCGGAAACCTTGAGACCCAGTACTTC.

In its sample, this clonotype was seen many times. The chain employs TRBV25-1 and TRBJ1-4; the D gene is possibly TRBD1 (6 bases). Between the trimmed V and J ends, which lost 1 base and 8 bases, there was a span of 14 bases. The CDR3 extends over 15 amino acids. Germline CDR1 MGHDK, CDR2 SYGVNS. The DNA of the CDR3 is TGTGCCAGCAGTGAATTGTCAGGGGCGAGGGAAAAACTGTTTTTT. It specifies CASSELSGAREKLFF. Full variable domain (remainder filled in from reference TRBV25-1 and TRBJ1-4): EADIYQTPRYLVIGTGKKITLECSQTMGHDKMYWYQQDPGMELHLIHYSYGVNSTEKGDLSSESTVSRIRTEHFPLTLESARPSHTSQYLCASSELSGAREKLFFGSGTQLSVL.

The rearrangement joins TRBV12-3 or TRBV12-4 to TRBJ1-2, with D unclear. Between the trimmed V and J ends, which lost 6 bases and 3 bases, there was a span of 11 bases. The CDR3 spans 13 residues. CDR3 DNA: TGTGCCAGCAGAAACAGCCCTTACTATGGCTACACCTTC. Amino acid sequence: CASRNSPYYGYTF.

This clonotype was detected many times. This rearrangement joins TRBV29-1 to TRBJ1-2, with a possible D match to TRBD1 (5 bases). V lost 7 bases and J lost 4, with 13 bases in between. The length of the CDR3 is 12 residues. Germline V gene sequence: CDR1 SQVTM, CDR2 ANQGSEA. The CDR3 DNA follows: TGCAGCGCCCGTGACAGTGCCTATGGCTACACCTTC. It yields the protein CSARDSAYGYTF.

CDR3 sequence reads: CAWRLAGGYNEQFF. For the CDR3, the DNA is TGTGCCTGGCGACTAGCGGGAGGCTACAATGAGCAGTTCTTC. The gene calls are TRBV19 and TRBJ2-1; 13 bases fit TRBD2. Germline V CDR1 and CDR2: LNHDA, SQIVND (reference sequence). The length of the CDR3 is 14 residues. V lost 11 bases to trimming and J lost 3 bases; unmatched junction nucleotides: 4.

This clonotype was detected many times. The chain links TRBV12-3 or TRBV12-4 to TRBJ2-1; 13 bases agree with TRBD2. V shed 6 bases, J shed 9 bases, and the junction held 8 bases outside the gene matches. This CDR3 has 15 amino acids. The CDR3 DNA reads as TGTGCCAGCAGCGACCGACTAGCGGGAGGAGGTGAGCAGTTCTTC. It is translated as CASSDRLAGGGEQFF.

In this sample, this clonotype turned up many times. The V and J genes are TRBV9 and TRBJ2-2; 7 bases are a match to TRBD1. This CDR3 has 14 amino acids. The V segment lost 2 bases and the J segment 7 bases; nucleotides outside the gene matches: 5. Germline V CDR1 and CDR2: SGDLS, YYNGEE. This CDR3 is CASSVEGGHGELFF. For the CDR3, the DNA is TGTGCCAGCAGCGTGGAAGGGGGCCACGGGGAGCTGTTTTTT.

The genes are TRBV20-1 and TRBJ2-3; the D is unclear. The length of the CDR3 is 16 residues. CDR1 and CDR2 (germline): DFQATT, SNEGSKA (reference sequence). The ends were cut back, 0 bases at V and 0 bases at J, with 13 bases in the middle. The CDR3 spells CSARDVARTSTDTQYF. In DNA, the CDR3 is TGCAGTGCTAGAGATGTCGCGCGTACTAGCACAGATACGCAGTATTTT.